This entry is about one T cell receptor beta chain. These data originate in a study of blood T cell repertoires in COVID-19. Study details: The United States, Italy and Spain supplied acute and convalescent COVID-19 samples. T cells, B-cell-depleted T cells, or PBMCs provided the cDNA or gDNA that served as material.

The protocol was immunoSEQ multiplex PCR, while the TCRdb copy is restricted to in-frame clones and leaves out a portion. This repertoire shows fewer than 300,000 clones, roughly 90% found once; its top ten account for around 2.2%. CDR3 length: 17 residues. CDR1 LNHDA and CDR2 SQIVND come from the germline V gene (reference sequence). V lost 3 bases, J lost 8 bases, and 22 bases lay in between. The source is a woman aged 30 to 39 with COVID-19, enrolled during active disease. The V and J genes are TRBV19 and TRBJ1-4; maybe TRBD1 (5 bases). Specimen: peripheral blood. For the CDR3, the DNA is TGTGCCAGTAGTATGTCGGGGGGTAGGAGGGGCGCCGAAAAACTGTTTTTT. As protein: CASSMSGGRRGAEKLFF.